This T cell receptor (beta chain) was identified during a study of control samples from healthy donors and cancer patients. Germline assignment: CDR1 LNHDA and CDR2 SQIVND (reference sequence). CDR3 length: 16 amino acids. The V segment lost 4 bases and the J segment 0 bases; nucleotides outside the gene matches: 6. Generated by immunoSEQ multiplex PCR, the TCRdb table keeps only in-frame clones and is missing some. The sample carries more than 95,000 clones, around 87% recorded once. Sequenced: PBMCs. This clonotype was sampled from a woman aged 45-59 years with colorectal cancer. The V and J genes are TRBV19 and TRBJ1-3; 7 bases are shared with TRBD1. CDR3 sequence (DNA): TGTGCCAGTAGTACCAACTGGGACAGCTCTGGAAACACCATATATTTT. The encoded protein is CASSTNWDSSGNTIYF.